The rows below give T cell receptor beta chains drawn from one sample of a study of T cell responses to AZD1222 COVID-19 vaccine. Sequencing used immunoSEQ multiplex PCR; TCRdb keeps in-frame clones, though not all of them. In the table there are 90,000 to 130,000 clones, approximately 83% of which are singletons. The specimen comprised peripheral blood, sampled on day 0 of AZD1222 vaccination. The source of these receptors is an adult in good health. Each CDR3 is given with its conserved first and last residue. D genes are given only for firm matches. Some rows have no size entry. The others give once, few or many, or a class for an expanded clone.

D gene	V gene	clone size	J gene	CDR3 DNA	CDR3 protein
.	TRBV20-1	.	TRBJ1-2	TGCAGTGCGAGTAGGGTGAGGGATGGCTACACCTTC	CSASRVRDGYTF
.	TRBV3-1/TRBV3-2	.	TRBJ2-1	TGTGCCAGCAGCGGGAATGGACAGACCCAGTTCTTC	CASSGNGQTQFF
.	TRBV27	.	TRBJ2-1	TGTGCCAGCAGTTATAGCGGTTACAATGAGCAGTTCTTC	CASSYSGYNEQFF
.	TRBV6-4	.	TRBJ2-3	TGTGCCAGCAGTGAAGTCGGGGTAGGCACAGATACGCAGTATTTT	CASSEVGVGTDTQYF
.	TRBV5-6	.	TRBJ2-1	TGTGCCAGCAGCTCCAAGGTAACGGGACAATCTAATTACAATGAGCAGTTCTTC	CASSSKVTGQSNYNEQFF
.	TRBV4-3	.	TRBJ1-2	TGCGCCAGCAGCCAAGTACCACAGGGTAACTATGGCTACACCTTC	CASSQVPQGNYGYTF
.	TRBV5-1	.	TRBJ2-1	TGCGCCAGCAGGGCGGGACCCACCTCAGTCGATGAGCAGTTCTTC	CASRAGPTSVDEQFF
.	TRBV5-1	.	TRBJ2-1	TGCGCCAGCAGCTTGGTTCATTCGGGGCGGAATGAGCAGTTCTTC	CASSLVHSGRNEQFF
TRBD2	TRBV18	.	TRBJ2-1	TGTGCCAGCTCACCTCGGCTAGCGGGTAACCCTTCCTACAATGAGCAGTTCTTC	CASSPRLAGNPSYNEQFF
.	TRBV3-1/TRBV3-2	few	TRBJ1-1	TGTGCCAGCAGCCTCACGACAGCTCGGGCTGAAGCTTTCTTT	CASSLTTARAEAFF
.	TRBV7-9	.	TRBJ1-6	TGTGCCAGCAGCTTACCCATTAATTCACCCCTCCACTTT	CASSLPINSPLHF
.	TRBV3-1/TRBV3-2	.	TRBJ1-2	TGTGCCAGCAGCCGGCAGGCTAACTATGGCTACACCTTC	CASSRQANYGYTF
.	TRBV10-3	.	TRBJ1-6	TGTGCCATCGGGGCCCCCACTCAGGGTGCGCCCCTCCACTTT	CAIGAPTQGAPLHF
.	TRBV21-1	.	TRBJ2-2	TGTGCCAGGTGTGGACAGGGGACCATTGCGGGGGGGCCTAACACCGGGGAGCTGTTTTTT	CARCGQGTIAGGPNTGELFF
.	TRBV6-5	.	TRBJ1-1	TGTGCCAGCAGTTCCACCCCCTTTGGGGAGTGGACTGAAGCTTTCTTT	CASSSTPFGEWTEAFF
.	TRBV7-2	.	TRBJ2-6	TGTGCCAGCAGACGACAGTTCTCTGGGGCCAACGTCCTGACTTTC	CASRRQFSGANVLTF
.	TRBV7-9	.	TRBJ1-4	TGTGCCAGCAGCTACACCGGGGACCTTAATGAAAAACTGTTTTTT	CASSYTGDLNEKLFF
TRBD2	TRBV5-6	few	TRBJ2-7	TGTGCCAGCAGCTTCACACAGGGACTAGCGGGCTACGAGCAGTACTTC	CASSFTQGLAGYEQYF
TRBD1	TRBV19	.	TRBJ1-5	TGTGCCAGTAGCGACAGGGGCGGCAATCAGCCCCAGCATTTT	CASSDRGGNQPQHF
.	TRBV28	.	TRBJ1-2	TGTGCCAGCAGTTTGGGAGAAGCTAACTATGGCTACACCTTC	CASSLGEANYGYTF
TRBD1	TRBV6-5	.	TRBJ1-2	TGTGCCACCGGGTGGCAGACAGGGACGTCCGGCTACACCTTC	CATGWQTGTSGYTF
TRBD1	TRBV18	.	TRBJ1-1	TGTGCCAGCTCACCGAGAAACAGGGGGCACGGTACTGAAGCTTTCTTT	CASSPRNRGHGTEAFF
TRBD2	TRBV11-2	.	TRBJ2-1	TGTGCCAGCAGCCTAGGGACTAGCGGGATTAATGAGCAGTTCTTC	CASSLGTSGINEQFF
TRBD2	TRBV4-2	.	TRBJ2-1	TGTGCCAGCAGCCAAGCCACTAGCGGGGCCTACAATGAGCAGTTCTTC	CASSQATSGAYNEQFF
.	TRBV24-1	.	TRBJ2-3	TGTGCCACCAGTGATCTGACGGGGTGGGGCACAGATACGCAGTATTTT	CATSDLTGWGTDTQYF
.	TRBV7-9	.	TRBJ1-2	TGTGCCAGCAGCTTAGAGTCCAGGGAAGGCTACACCTTC	CASSLESREGYTF
.	TRBV19	.	TRBJ1-1	TGTGCCAGTACCTCCCCTAAACGGACGGCGAACACTGAAGCTTTCTTT	CASTSPKRTANTEAFF
.	TRBV4-3	.	TRBJ1-4	TGCGCCAGCAGCCAAGATGGGGGAGGGAGCAATGAAAAACTGTTTTTT	CASSQDGGGSNEKLFF
.	TRBV6-5	.	TRBJ2-2	TGTGCCAGCCTCAAGGGCCTTGGGGTTGTCGGGGAGCTGTTTTTT	CASLKGLGVVGELFF
.	TRBV28	.	TRBJ2-1	TGTGCCAGCAGCTCCCATAGCGAGGATGAGCAGTTCTTC	CASSSHSEDEQFF
TRBD1	TRBV19	.	TRBJ1-2	TGTGCCAGTAGTATCGATACCGGGACAGCGGGTGGCTACACCTTC	CASSIDTGTAGGYTF
.	TRBV27	.	TRBJ2-1	TGTGCCAGCAGTCGTGGAAGCTCCTACAATGAGCAGTTCTTC	CASSRGSSYNEQFF
.	TRBV5-1	.	TRBJ1-1	TGCGCCAGCATACTTGGGGCAGGGGACACTGAAGCTTTCTTT	CASILGAGDTEAFF
.	TRBV5-8	.	TRBJ2-1	TGTGCCAGCAGCTTGGAGGGCGGGAATTTATACAATGAGCAGTTCTTC	CASSLEGGNLYNEQFF
.	TRBV19	.	TRBJ1-1	TGTGCCAGTAGTCTCAGGGAAAAATTTACTGAAGCTTTCTTT	CASSLREKFTEAFF
.	TRBV30	.	TRBJ1-2	TGTGCCTTGACAGCTACGAACTATGGCTACACCTTC	CALTATNYGYTF
.	TRBV6-2/TRBV6-3	.	TRBJ2-1	TGTGCCAGCAGTTACGCCTCGACTTCCAATGAGCAGTTCTTC	CASSYASTSNEQFF
.	TRBV18	once	TRBJ1-2	TGTGCCAGCTCACAGACGGGGAACTATGGCTACACCTTC	CASSQTGNYGYTF
.	TRBV6-1	.	TRBJ1-2	TGTGCCAGCAGTGAAGTGGGGACGAACTATGGCTACACCTTC	CASSEVGTNYGYTF
TRBD1	TRBV11-2	.	TRBJ2-5	TGTGCCAGCAGCCCGACGTCCGACAGGGAAGAGACCCAGTACTTC	CASSPTSDREETQYF
.	TRBV5-8	.	TRBJ1-6	TGTGCCAGCAGCCTCCTGCACGGGGGCGGTGATTCACCCCTCCACTTT	CASSLLHGGGDSPLHF